This T cell receptor (beta chain) was sequenced for a study of CD8 T cells in ankylosing spondylitis. Findings of the study overall: The clones that were linked to disease were reported to be significantly enriched in matched synovial fluid samples from ankylosing spondylitis patients. A subset of motif variants has previously been described in the synovial fluid and blood of reactive arthritis. Apparently characteristic of ankylosing spondylitis blood was a TCR beta motif (about eight highly homologous variants).

The CDR3 has 15 residues. Germline V gives CDR1 SGHRS, CDR2 YFSETQ. V lost 0 bases to trimming and J lost 4 bases, with 10 bases between them. Each CDR3 protein gets one entry after TCRdb re-called the 5' RACE reads with MiXCR. The sample shows fewer than 550,000 distinct CDR3 sequences, about 5.7% of them seen only once. To note about this clonotype: Its antigen is still unknown.

The sequence derives from a male donor with ankylosing spondylitis. The genes are TRBV5-1 and TRBJ2-2; D is possibly TRBD1 (6 bases). The material sequenced was blood, either unsorted or a sorted T cell fraction (not recorded which). The CDR3 region is CASSLVQGSTGELFF. In DNA form, the CDR3 reads TGCGCCAGCAGCTTGGTACAGGGAAGCACCGGGGAGCTGTTTTTT. Looking up the rest from reference TRBV5-1 and TRBJ2-2 gives the full variable domain: KAGVTQTPRYLIKTRGQQVTLSCSPISGHRSVSWYQQTPGQGLQFLFEYFSETQRNKGNFPGRFSGRQFSNSRSEMNVSTLELGDSALYLCASSLVQGSTGELFFGEGSRLTVL.